These 30 T cell receptor beta chains were all obtained from the same sample, sequenced in a study of T cells after yellow fever vaccination. TCRdb recomputed calls from the 5' RACE reads with MiXCR, one row per CDR3 protein. The sample carries a few hundred thousand distinct CDR3 sequences, roughly a sixth recorded once. Specimen: PBMCs, collected before the yellow fever booster vaccination. These TCRs come from a young man who received the YFV17D yellow fever vaccine.

This rearrangement joins TRBV6-5 to TRBJ1-5; no reliable D call. Trimming removed 8 bases at V and 2 bases at J, with 10 bases between. CDR1 is MNHEY and CDR2 is SVGAGI in the germline V gene. CDR3 size: 13 residues. CDR3 region: CASGLGGNQPQHF. The CDR3 DNA reads TGTGCCAGCGGCCTTGGGGGCAATCAGCCCCAGCATTTT.

A few counts support this clonotype. The chain combines TRBV6-6 with TRBJ1-4; D is possibly TRBD1 (5 bases). This CDR3 has 15 residues. The germline V gene has CDR1 MNHNY and CDR2 SVGAGI (reference sequence). Trimming shortened V by 6 bases and J by 7 bases, and 18 bases separated the two germline ends. The CDR3 reads CASSDSGTISEKLFF. Here the CDR3 DNA reads TGTGCCAGCAGCGACTCCGGGACGATTAGTGAAAAACTGTTTTTT.

This clonotype was seen only a few times. V usage is TRBV7-6 and J usage is TRBJ2-7; 9 nucleotides line up with TRBD1. The CDR3 runs 14 residues. From germline, CDR1 is SGHVS and CDR2 FNYEAQ. Trimming removed 6 bases from V and 2 bases from J; junction bases left unmatched: 5. In DNA form, the CDR3 reads TGTGCCAGCAGTCCAGGGACAGGGCCCTACGAGCAGTACGTC. This codes for CASSPGTGPYEQYV.

The chain uses TRBV7-8 and TRBJ1-1; the match to TRBD1 covers 11 bases. V shed 1 base and J 1 base; nucleotides not matched to a gene: 2. This CDR3 is 16 amino acids long. Germline V gives CDR1 SGHVS, CDR2 FQNEAQ. The CDR3 loop reads CASSLGGTGGNTEAFF. The CDR3 region has the DNA TGTGCCAGCAGCTTAGGAGGGACAGGGGGGAACACTGAAGCTTTCTTT.

This clonotype was found many times. The CDR3 coding sequence is TGCGCCAGCAGCCGACAGGGAATTAATTCACCCCTCCACTTT. Its translation: CASSRQGINSPLHF. This chain uses TRBV10-2 with TRBJ1-6; 7 bases are a match to TRBD1. J lost 6 bases, V lost 6 bases, and 5 bases had no gene match. The CDR3 totals 14 residues. CDR1 and CDR2 (germline): WSHSY, SAAADI.

V is TRBV6-2 or TRBV6-3 and J is TRBJ1-1, with D perhaps TRBD1 (5 bases). Trimming took off 6 bases at V and 11 bases at J, with 16 bases between the two ends. The CDR3 length is 12 residues. CDR1 MNHEY and CDR2 SVGEGT come from the germline V gene. The chain's CDR3 is CASSLNRFNAFF. The CDR3 DNA reads TGTGCCAGCAGCCTTAACAGGTTCAACGCTTTCTTT.

This clonotype was counted ten times or more. The rearrangement uses TRBV20-1 and TRBJ2-4; D is ambiguous. This CDR3 has 13 residues. The germline V gene encodes CDR1 DFQATT and CDR2 SNEGSKA (reference sequence). V was trimmed by 3 bases and J by 8 bases, leaving 14 bases between them. The CDR3 reads CSASSEAAYIQYF. In DNA form, the CDR3 reads TGCAGTGCTAGCTCAGAGGCCGCGTACATTCAGTACTTC.

The chain joins TRBV5-5 to TRBJ2-1; 9 positions agree with TRBD2. Per the germline V gene, CDR1 is SGHKS and CDR2 is YYEKEE (reference sequence). This CDR3 contains 17 residues. V was pared by 0 bases and J by 3 bases, with 7 bases of the junction left unmatched. The CDR3 sequence: CASSLAGGGAHYNEQFF. CDR3 coding DNA: TGTGCCAGCAGCTTGGCCGGCGGGGGGGCCCACTACAATGAGCAGTTCTTC.

This sequence joins TRBV7-8 and TRBJ2-3; tentatively, D is TRBD1 (6 bases). The CDR3 loop spans 12 amino acids. Looked up from germline, CDR1 is SGHVS and CDR2 is FQNEAQ. Trimming stripped 5 bases from V and 7 bases from J, with 10 bases between. CDR3 nucleotides: TGTGCCAGCAGCCGGGACACGAATACGCAGTATTTT. Translating gives CASSRDTNTQYF.

This rearrangement joins TRBV12-3 or TRBV12-4 to TRBJ1-6; the D gene is possibly TRBD1 (5 bases). The CDR3 has 15 amino acids. Trimming left V 3 bases short and J 7 bases short, with 13 bases between. This CDR3 is CASSFRRAGNSPLHF. The DNA of the CDR3 is TGTGCCAGCAGTTTCCGCAGGGCTGGCAATTCACCCCTCCACTTT.

V and J are TRBV10-1 and TRBJ2-3, with 9 bases matching TRBD1. The CDR3 has 13 residues. The ends lost 6 bases at V and 6 bases at J; junction bases unmatched: 4. The V gene's germline CDR1 is WNHNN and CDR2 SYGVQD (reference sequence). The CDR3: CASSVQGADTQYF. CDR3 nucleotide sequence: TGCGCCAGCAGCGTACAGGGGGCCGATACGCAGTATTTT.

This clonotype was picked up many times. The chain recombines TRBV4-2 with TRBJ2-1; TRBD1 matches at 7 bases. The germline CDR1 and CDR2 sequences are LGHNA and YNFKEQ. This CDR3 is 17 amino acids long. The V and J ends lost 3 bases and 5 bases, in that order; junction bases with no gene match: 13. CDR3 in amino acids: CASSQPLPGTANNEQFF. CDR3 bases: TGTGCCAGCAGCCAGCCCTTACCCGGGACAGCGAACAATGAGCAGTTCTTC.

This clonotype appeared once. The chain uses TRBV6-6 and TRBJ2-7, with 15 bases that match TRBD2. The V gene end was trimmed by 5 bases and the J gene end by 1 base; junction bases not matched to a gene: 12. Germline CDR1 MNHNY, CDR2 SVGAGI (reference sequence). The CDR3 runs 19 residues. CDR3 sequence: CASSRSGLAGGVLSYEQYF. CDR3 in DNA: TGTGCCAGCAGTAGATCTGGACTAGCGGGGGGGGTGCTATCCTACGAGCAGTACTTC.

The chain has TRBV27 and TRBJ2-5; 8 bases line up with TRBD1. The CDR3 length is 12 residues. Trimming took 6 bases from V and 5 from J; bases not matched to a gene: 2. CDR1 MNHEY and CDR2 SMNVEV come from the germline V gene (reference sequence). The CDR3 region has the DNA TGTGCCAGCAGCCAGGGGGCCGAGACCCAGTACTTC. It codes for CASSQGAETQYF.

This clonotype showed up just a few times. The chain uses TRBV7-8 and TRBJ2-7; 8 positions agree with TRBD1. With V trimmed by 4 bases and J by 6 bases, 5 bases remained unmatched. The length of the CDR3 is 13 residues. Germline loops: CDR1 SGHVS, CDR2 FQNEAQ. The CDR3 coding sequence is TGTGCCAGCAGCTACAATGACAGGGGCGAGCAGTACTTC. This gives the protein CASSYNDRGEQYF.

This clonotype has more than one count but fewer than ten. The V and J genes are TRBV5-1 and TRBJ2-7, with D perhaps matching TRBD1 or TRBD2 (6 bases each). Germline lookup yields CDR1 SGHRS and CDR2 YFSETQ. V was cut by 4 bases and J by 0 bases, with 11 bases left in between. This CDR3 region has 14 residues. The CDR3 bases are TGCGCCAGCAGCCACGGGGGCTCCTCCTACGAGCAGTACGTC. Translated, it gives CASSHGGSSYEQYV.

The chain employs TRBV28 and TRBJ2-7, with 7 positions matching TRBD1. The CDR3 sequence is 15 residues long. Germline CDR1 MDHEN, CDR2 SYDVKM. Written as DNA, the CDR3 is TGTGCCTGCAGTTTCTCACTGATACAGGGGTACGAGCAGTACGTC. Its protein product is CACSFSLIQGYEQYV.

A few counts support this clonotype. The rearrangement uses TRBV9 and TRBJ2-7, with TRBD1 matching over 7 bases. Trimming took 0 bases from V and 2 from J; bases not matched to a gene: 8. CDR3 size: 16 residues. CDR1 and CDR2 from the germline V gene are SGDLS and YYNGEE. Here the CDR3 reads CASSVESTGSPYEQYF. CDR3 bases: TGTGCCAGCAGCGTAGAATCGACAGGGTCCCCCTACGAGCAGTACTTC.

A few counts support this clonotype. The DNA for the CDR3 is TGTGCCACCAGCAGTCAACAGGGGGTGACCTACGAGCAGTACTTC. This codes for CATSSQQGVTYEQYF. The chain employs TRBV15 and TRBJ2-7; 8 nucleotides line up with TRBD1. The CDR3 contains 15 residues. Germline values: CDR1 LNHNV, CDR2 YYDKDF (reference sequence). The J segment lost 2 bases and the V segment lost 3 bases, leaving 6 bases of the junction unmatched.

V gene TRBV5-8 combines with J gene TRBJ1-1; perhaps TRBD1 as D (6 bases). This CDR3 has 16 residues. Trimming took off 2 bases at V and 5 bases at J, with 19 bases between the two ends. Germline values: CDR1 SGHTS, CDR2 YDEGEE. This CDR3 is CASSLNLGQTWTEAFF. Here the CDR3 DNA reads TGTGCCAGCAGCTTAAACCTTGGACAGACGTGGACTGAAGCTTTCTTT.

The chain combines TRBV6-1 with TRBJ1-1; 10 bases fit TRBD1. The germline V gene has CDR1 MNHNS and CDR2 SASEGT. With 6 bases clipped from V and 6 bases from J, the junction kept 7 bases outside the gene matches. The CDR3 has 14 residues. In DNA, the CDR3 is TGTGCCAGCAGAGCCGGACAGGGGGAGGCTGAAGCTTTCTTT. Its translation is CASRAGQGEAEAFF.

Ten or more counts support this clonotype. This chain links TRBV7-9 with TRBJ2-1; D is unresolved. The V end lost 5 bases, the J end lost 8 bases, and 13 bases lay between the germline ends. The CDR3 consists of 13 residues. Per the germline V gene, CDR1 is SEHNR and CDR2 is FQNEAQ (reference sequence). The CDR3 DNA reads as TGTGCCAGCAGCATAGTAAGGTCGGATGAGCAGTTCTTC. This codes for CASSIVRSDEQFF.

V is TRBV10-3 and J is TRBJ1-5, with a weak D call TRBD1 (6 bases). V was pared by 4 bases and J by 7 bases, with 14 bases between. The CDR3 length is 14 residues. CDR1 and CDR2 (germline): ENHRY, SYGVKD. CDR3 protein: CAISGVDRLQPQHF. CDR3 coding DNA: TGTGCCATCAGTGGGGTAGACAGGTTACAGCCCCAGCATTTT.

This chain joins TRBV11-1 and TRBJ2-1; TRBD1 aligns across 11 bases. Germline V CDR1 and CDR2: SGHAT, FQDESV (reference sequence). V lost 4 bases and J lost 8; bases outside the gene matches: 7. This CDR3 is built from 15 residues. The CDR3 loop reads CASSWGQGVEDEQFF. CDR3 DNA sequence: TGTGCCAGCAGCTGGGGACAGGGGGTTGAAGATGAGCAGTTCTTC.

The chain employs TRBV20-1 and TRBJ2-3, with D possibly matching TRBD2 (6 bases). Germline V gene lookup returns CDR1 DFQATT and CDR2 SNEGSKA (reference sequence). The V and J ends lost 6 bases and 2 bases respectively, with 21 bases between them. The CDR3 is made up of 16 amino acids. CDR3 in amino acids: CSANVPHRGFTDTQYF. DNA for the CDR3: TGCAGTGCGAACGTACCGCACCGGGGGTTCACAGATACGCAGTATTTT.

This chain links TRBV20-1 with TRBJ1-5; no clear D. With 6 bases removed from V and 4 bases from J, the gap between germline ends came to 13 bases. This CDR3 comprises 13 residues. Germline CDR1 and CDR2: DFQATT and SNEGSKA (reference sequence). In DNA, the CDR3 is TGCAGTGCCCCCGACCGGATTAATCAGCCCCAGCATTTT. Amino acid sequence: CSAPDRINQPQHF.

The chain combines TRBV5-4 with TRBJ1-2, with 8 nucleotides matching TRBD1. The CDR3 sequence is 14 residues long. After removal of 4 bases from V and 3 bases from J, the junction contained 5 bases not matched to a gene. Germline loops: CDR1 SGHNT, CDR2 YYREEE (reference sequence). CDR3 residues: CASSTNRGDYGYTF. The CDR3 DNA sequence: TGTGCCAGCAGCACGAACAGGGGGGACTATGGCTACACCTTC. The full variable domain, its missing parts supplied by reference TRBV5-4 and TRBJ1-2, is ETGVTQSPTHLIKTRGQQVTLRCSSQSGHNTVSWYQQALGQGPQFIFQYYREEENGRGNFPPRFSGLQFPNYSSELNVNALELDDSALYLCASSTNRGDYGYTFGSGTRLTVV.

The V and J genes are TRBV9 and TRBJ1-6; D is ambiguous. CDR3 length: 15 residues. Per germline, CDR1 SGDLS and CDR2 YYNGEE. Trimming cost V 0 bases and J 0 bases, with 4 bases left between them. The CDR3 reads CASSVENSYNSPLHF. CDR3 sequence (DNA): TGTGCCAGCAGCGTAGAGAACTCCTATAATTCACCCCTCCACTTT.

This chain's CDR3 is CASSERDNYEQYV. The CDR3 DNA is TGTGCCAGCAGTGAAAGGGACAACTACGAGCAGTACGTC. The chain is built from TRBV6-1 and TRBJ2-7; D might be TRBD1 (6 bases). Germline CDR1 and CDR2: MNHNS and SASEGT. V was pared by 2 bases and J by 3 bases, with 8 bases between. CDR3 length: 13 residues.

This sequence joins TRBV7-6 and TRBJ1-2, with D possibly matching TRBD1 (5 bases). Per germline, CDR1 SGHVS and CDR2 FNYEAQ. The CDR3 has 14 residues. V was clipped by 1 base and J by 4 bases, with 10 bases between them. CDR3 region: CASSLGDGRYGYTF. The DNA of the CDR3 is TGTGCCAGCAGCTTAGGGGACGGACGCTATGGCTACACCTTC.